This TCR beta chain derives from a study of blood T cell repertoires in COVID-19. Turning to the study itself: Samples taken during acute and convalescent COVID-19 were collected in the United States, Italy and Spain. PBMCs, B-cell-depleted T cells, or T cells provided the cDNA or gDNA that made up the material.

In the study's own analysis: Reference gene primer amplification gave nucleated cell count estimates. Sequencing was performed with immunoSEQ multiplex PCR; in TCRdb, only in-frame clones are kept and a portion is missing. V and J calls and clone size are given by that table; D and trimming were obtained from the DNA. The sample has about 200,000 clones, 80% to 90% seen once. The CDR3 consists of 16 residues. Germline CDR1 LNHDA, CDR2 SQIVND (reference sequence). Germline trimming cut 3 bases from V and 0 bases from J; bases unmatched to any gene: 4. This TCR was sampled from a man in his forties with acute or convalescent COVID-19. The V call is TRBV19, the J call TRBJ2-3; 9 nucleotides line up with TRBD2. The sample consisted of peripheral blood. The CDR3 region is CASSMEAGGSTDTQYF. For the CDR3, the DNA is TGTGCCAGTAGTATGGAAGCGGGAGGTAGCACAGATACGCAGTATTTT.